This entry features one T cell receptor beta chain sequence. Amplification used 60 Vbeta primers and 13 Jbeta primers. Data came from immunoSEQ multiplex PCR; TCRdb stores just in-frame clones and leaves some out. The table has around 150,000 clones, roughly 83% seen once; the top ten hold 4% to 5%. The source of the sample is a study of cytomegalovirus exposure and HLA in healthy donors. The V gene lost 4 bases and the J gene lost 7 bases, with 26 bases spanning the gap. This CDR3 is 17 amino acids long. Germline V CDR1 and CDR2: SGHVS, FQNEAQ. This sequence joins TRBV7-8 and TRBJ2-7; TRBD1 might be the D (6 bases). The specimen sequenced was PBMCs. The receptor was derived from a middle-aged man in good health and CMV-seropositive. This chain's CDR3 is CASSSYSFERDTREQYF. The CDR3 bases are TGTGCCAGCAGCTCCTATAGTTTTGAACGGGACACTCGGGAGCAGTACTTC.